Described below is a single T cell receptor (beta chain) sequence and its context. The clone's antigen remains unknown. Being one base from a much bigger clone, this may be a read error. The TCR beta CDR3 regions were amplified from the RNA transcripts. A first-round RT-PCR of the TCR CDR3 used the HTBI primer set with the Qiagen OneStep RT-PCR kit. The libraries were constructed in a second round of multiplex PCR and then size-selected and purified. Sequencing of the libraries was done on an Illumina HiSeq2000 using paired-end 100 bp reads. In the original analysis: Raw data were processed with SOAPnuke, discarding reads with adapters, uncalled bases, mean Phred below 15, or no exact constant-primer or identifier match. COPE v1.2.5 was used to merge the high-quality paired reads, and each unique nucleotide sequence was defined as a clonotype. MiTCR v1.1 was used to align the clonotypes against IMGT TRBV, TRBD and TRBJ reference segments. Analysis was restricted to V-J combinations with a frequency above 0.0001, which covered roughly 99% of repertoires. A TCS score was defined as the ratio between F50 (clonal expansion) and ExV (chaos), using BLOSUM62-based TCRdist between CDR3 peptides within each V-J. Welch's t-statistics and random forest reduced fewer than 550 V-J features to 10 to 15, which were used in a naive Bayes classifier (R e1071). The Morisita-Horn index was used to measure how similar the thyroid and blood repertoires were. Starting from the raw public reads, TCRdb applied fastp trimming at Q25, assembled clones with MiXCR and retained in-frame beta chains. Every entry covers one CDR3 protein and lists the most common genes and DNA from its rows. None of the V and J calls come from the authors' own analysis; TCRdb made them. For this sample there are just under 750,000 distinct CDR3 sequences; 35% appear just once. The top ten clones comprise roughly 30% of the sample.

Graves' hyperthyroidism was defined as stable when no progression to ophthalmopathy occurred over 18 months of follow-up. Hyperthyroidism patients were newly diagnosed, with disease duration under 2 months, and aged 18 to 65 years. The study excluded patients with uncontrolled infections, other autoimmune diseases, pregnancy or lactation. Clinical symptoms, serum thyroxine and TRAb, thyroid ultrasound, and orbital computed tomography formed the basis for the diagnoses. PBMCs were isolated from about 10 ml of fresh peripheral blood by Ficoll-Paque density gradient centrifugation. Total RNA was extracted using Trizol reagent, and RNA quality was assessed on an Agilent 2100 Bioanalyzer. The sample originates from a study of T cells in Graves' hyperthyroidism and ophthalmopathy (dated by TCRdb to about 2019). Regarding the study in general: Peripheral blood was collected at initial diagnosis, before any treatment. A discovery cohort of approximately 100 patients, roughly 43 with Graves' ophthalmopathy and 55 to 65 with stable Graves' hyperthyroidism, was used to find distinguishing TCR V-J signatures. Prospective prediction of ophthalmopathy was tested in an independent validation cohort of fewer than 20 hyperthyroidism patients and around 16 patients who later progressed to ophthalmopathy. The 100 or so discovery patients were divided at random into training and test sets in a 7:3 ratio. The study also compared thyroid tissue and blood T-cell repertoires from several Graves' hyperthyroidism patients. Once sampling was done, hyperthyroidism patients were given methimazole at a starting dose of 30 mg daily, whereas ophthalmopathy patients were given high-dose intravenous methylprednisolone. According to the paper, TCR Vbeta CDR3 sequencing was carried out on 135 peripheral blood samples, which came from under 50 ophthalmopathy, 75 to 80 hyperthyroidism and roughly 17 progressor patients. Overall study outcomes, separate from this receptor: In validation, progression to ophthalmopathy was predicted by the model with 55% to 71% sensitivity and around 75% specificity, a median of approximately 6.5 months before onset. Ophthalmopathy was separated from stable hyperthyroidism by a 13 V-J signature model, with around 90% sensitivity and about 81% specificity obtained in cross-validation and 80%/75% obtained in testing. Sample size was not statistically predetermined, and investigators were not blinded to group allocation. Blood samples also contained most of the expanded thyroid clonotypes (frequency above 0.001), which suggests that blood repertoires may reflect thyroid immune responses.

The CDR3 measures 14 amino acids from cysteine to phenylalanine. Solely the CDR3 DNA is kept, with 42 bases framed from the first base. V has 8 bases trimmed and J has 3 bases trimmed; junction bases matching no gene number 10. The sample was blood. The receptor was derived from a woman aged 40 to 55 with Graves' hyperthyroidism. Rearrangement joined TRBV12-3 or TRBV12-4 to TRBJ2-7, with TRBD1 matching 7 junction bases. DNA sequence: TGTGCCAGCGGTAAACCGGGACAGAGCTACGAGCAGTACTTC. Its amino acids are CASGKPGQSYEQYF.